Shown below are 12 T cell receptor beta chains from a single sample sequenced in a study of long-term antiretroviral therapy in people with HIV. It was version v3.0 of the immunoSEQ assay that was run at survey level. Profiled with immunoSEQ multiplex PCR; TCRdb holds only in-frame clones, not every one. The sample lists tens of thousands of clones, roughly four fifths occurring once. Sample: unsorted PBMCs, taken 0.3 years after starting antiretroviral therapy. The source of these receptors is a man younger than 35 with HIV.

This clone was recorded a few times. The chain has TRBV2 and TRBJ2-7; 8 bases align to TRBD1. This CDR3 is built from 14 residues. Germline V gene data show CDR1 as SNHLY and CDR2 as FYNNEI. The V gene end was trimmed by 8 bases and the J gene end by 0 bases; junction bases not matched to a gene: 6. In DNA, the CDR3 is TGTGCCAGCGTACGGACAGGGCTCTCCTACGAGCAGTACTTC. This gives the protein CASVRTGLSYEQYF.

The V and J genes are TRBV4-1 and TRBJ1-5; 9 bases are shared with TRBD1. The germline V gene encodes CDR1 MGHRA and CDR2 YSYEKL. This CDR3 contains 16 residues. V shed 1 base and J 6 bases; nucleotides not matched to a gene: 7. The CDR3 loop reads CASSQVTGGTGQPQHF. The DNA for the CDR3 is TGCGCCAGCAGCCAAGTGACAGGGGGAACCGGTCAGCCCCAGCATTTT.

This clone appeared a single time. The V call is TRBV10-3, the J call TRBJ2-7; D is tentatively TRBD1 or TRBD2 (5 bases each). The CDR3 covers 15 residues. Per germline, CDR1 ENHRY and CDR2 SYGVKD. V gave up 3 bases and J gave up 1 base, with 13 bases separating them. The CDR3 sequence is CAISDRGGGSYEQYF. Here the CDR3 DNA reads TGTGCCATCAGTGATCGGGGCGGTGGTTCCTACGAGCAGTACTTC.

The V gene is TRBV28, the J gene TRBJ1-2; no clear D. This CDR3 contains 13 residues. Germline CDR1 MDHEN, CDR2 SYDVKM. Trimming took 4 bases from V and 8 from J, leaving 14 bases between them. CDR3 sequence reads: CASSSGPLGGYTF. DNA for the CDR3: TGTGCCAGCAGTTCCGGACCCCTCGGGGGCTACACCTTC.

The chain recombines TRBV6-1 with TRBJ2-1, with D possibly matching TRBD2 (6 bases). The CDR3 runs 17 residues. Germline V gene data show CDR1 as MNHNS and CDR2 as SASEGT. With 1 base removed from V and 0 bases from J, the gap between germline ends came to 13 bases. CDR3: CASSEESGGSSYNEQFF. Written as DNA, the CDR3 is TGTGCCAGCAGTGAAGAATCTGGGGGGAGCTCCTACAATGAGCAGTTCTTC.

The chain recombines TRBV5-5 with TRBJ1-4; D possibly corresponds to TRBD1 (6 bases). Trimming pared 4 bases from V and 7 bases from J, leaving 14 bases between. The CDR3 spans 14 residues. Per the germline V gene, CDR1 is SGHKS and CDR2 is YYEKEE (reference sequence). CDR3 protein: CASSAIGGIEKLFF. In DNA form, the CDR3 reads TGTGCCAGCAGCGCAATTGGGGGCATTGAAAAACTGTTTTTT.

The chain combines TRBV6-1 with TRBJ2-1; D could derive from TRBD1 or TRBD2 (6 bases each). V lost 2 bases and J 6 bases, leaving 14 bases between the germline ends. The CDR3 runs 15 residues. The germline V gene has CDR1 MNHNS and CDR2 SASEGT. The CDR3 is CASSEWREGGNEQFF. CDR3 bases: TGTGCCAGCAGTGAATGGCGGGAAGGGGGCAATGAGCAGTTCTTC.

This clone was seen just once. The chain recombines TRBV4-3 with TRBJ2-3, with no clear D. The ends were cut back, 0 bases at V and 3 bases at J, with 10 bases in the middle. This CDR3 is built from 15 residues. Germline V gene lookup returns CDR1 LGHNA and CDR2 YSLEER. CDR3 bases: TGCGCCAGCAGCCAAGAATCGGCTAGAACAGATACGCAGTATTTT. Its protein product is CASSQESARTDTQYF.

V gene TRBV11-2 combines with J gene TRBJ2-7, with D unresolved. The V end lost 1 base, the J end lost 2 bases, and 6 bases lay between the germline ends. The CDR3 runs 13 residues. Germline assignment: CDR1 SGHAT and CDR2 FQNNGV. CDR3 sequence reads: CASSLAVTYEQYF. In DNA, the CDR3 is TGTGCCAGCAGCTTAGCGGTTACCTACGAGCAGTACTTC.

The genes are TRBV5-8 and TRBJ2-5; 10 bases line up with TRBD2. This CDR3 has 17 amino acids. Germline CDR1 reads SGHTS; CDR2 reads YDEGEE. Trimming took 0 bases from V and 2 from J; bases not matched to a gene: 7. The CDR3 is CASSLGGSGRLQETQYF. CDR3 sequence (DNA): TGTGCCAGCAGCTTGGGCGGTAGCGGGAGGTTGCAAGAGACCCAGTACTTC.

The chain has TRBV7-9 and TRBJ2-5; 10 bases are shared with TRBD2. Germline CDR1 and CDR2: SEHNR and FQNEAQ (reference sequence). With V trimmed by 4 bases and J by 2 bases, 10 bases remained unmatched. This CDR3 contains 17 residues. In nucleotides, the CDR3 is TGTGCCAGCAGCTCAACCCTACTAGCGGGACTACAAGAGACCCAGTACTTC. The encoded protein is CASSSTLLAGLQETQYF.

The chain carries TRBV4-3 and TRBJ2-5, with D perhaps assigned TRBD1 or TRBD2 (5 bases each). The ends were cut back, 0 bases at V and 4 bases at J, with 18 bases in the middle. Germline V gene sequence: CDR1 LGHNA, CDR2 YSLEER. This CDR3 has 17 residues. The CDR3 reads CASSQDRGFGAGETQYF. CDR3 in DNA: TGCGCCAGCAGCCAAGATCGGGGTTTCGGGGCGGGAGAGACCCAGTACTTC.